This is a list of T cell receptor beta chains from one sample in a study of spatial heterogeneity in lung cancer. TCRdb recomputed calls from the 5' RACE reads with MiXCR, one row per CDR3 protein. This sample has thousands of distinct CDR3 sequences, with around 3.3% found just once. Sequencing was performed on lung tumor tissue, taken at surgery. These receptors originate from a male donor with early-stage non-small cell lung cancer. CDR3s include the opening cysteine and the closing phenylalanine or tryptophan. The D gene is left open where the match is weak. Size is omitted from some rows. Given values are once, few, many or a class for expanded clones.

CDR3 length	V gene	D gene	clone size	J gene	CDR3 DNA	CDR3 protein
14	TRBV12-3/TRBV12-4	NA	few	TRBJ2-4	TGTGCCAGCAGTTTAAGGGAGGCGGGAAACATTCAGTACTTC	CASSLREAGNIQYF
16	TRBV4-3	TRBD2	large	TRBJ2-1	TGCGCCAGCAGCCAAGGGCGGGGGATCGGAAACAATGAGCAGTTCTTC	CASSQGRGIGNNEQFF
15	TRBV12-5	NA	medium-sized	TRBJ2-5	NA	CASGLGMGPQETQYF
14	TRBV7-2	NA	medium-sized	TRBJ2-2	TGTGCCAGCAGCTTAGTATCGAACACCGGGGAGCTGTTTTTT	CASSLVSNTGELFF
15	TRBV11-2	TRBD2	large	TRBJ2-1	TGTGCCAGCAGCTTAGTCGGGGGGACCGACAATGAGCAGTTCTTC	CASSLVGGTDNEQFF
14	TRBV20-1	NA	large	TRBJ1-6	TGCAGTGCTAGCAGCGGCAGGGAAGATTCACCCCTCCACTTT	CSASSGREDSPLHF
17	TRBV3-1	NA	medium-sized	TRBJ1-2	TGTGCCAGCAGCCCCGTACCAGAAGGACTAGAGAGCTATGGCTACACCTTC	CASSPVPEGLESYGYTF
17	TRBV6-1	TRBD1	medium-sized	TRBJ1-3	TGTGCCAGCCGTTTCTCGGGACAGCGAAGCTCTGGAAACACCATATATTTT	CASRFSGQRSSGNTIYF
14	TRBV12-3/TRBV12-4	NA	many	TRBJ1-5	TGTGCCAGCAGGTCGACAGGAGATAATCAGCCCCAGCATTTT	CASRSTGDNQPQHF
14	TRBV12-3/TRBV12-4	TRBD1	NA	TRBJ1-2	TGTGCCAGCAGTCCTACAGGGGAGAACTATGGCTACACCTTC	CASSPTGENYGYTF
13	TRBV6-2/TRBV6-3	NA	medium-sized	TRBJ2-2	TGTGCCAGCAGCACCAGGGATACCGGGGAGCTGTTTTTT	CASSTRDTGELFF
15	TRBV7-2	TRBD1	many	TRBJ1-4	TGTGCCAGCAGCCCCCGGACAGGGGCTAATGAAAAACTGTTTTTT	CASSPRTGANEKLFF
14	TRBV5-1	TRBD2	medium-sized	TRBJ2-4	TGCGCCAGCAGCTATGGGACTAGCGGGGGCATTCAGTACTTC	CASSYGTSGGIQYF
13	TRBV6-5	TRBD1	NA	TRBJ1-5	TGTGCCAGCAGTTACGACAGGGAACAGCCCCAGCATTTT	CASSYDREQPQHF
15	TRBV2	TRBD1	medium-sized	TRBJ1-5	TGTGCCAGCAGTGGGGACAGGCCCCAAAATCAGCCCCAGCATTTT	CASSGDRPQNQPQHF
13	TRBV19	NA	medium-sized	TRBJ1-6	TGTGCCAGTAGTATCGGAAAAGGAACACCCCTCCACTTT	CASSIGKGTPLHF
17	TRBV6-2/TRBV6-3	NA	medium-sized	TRBJ2-3	TGTGCCAGCAGTTACTCCACCTACAGACGACCCACAGATACGCAGTATTTT	CASSYSTYRRPTDTQYF
17	TRBV3-1	TRBD2	NA	TRBJ2-3	TGTGCCAGCAGCCAATCAAGAACTAGCGGGGGTGGGAGGACGCAGTATTTT	CASSQSRTSGGGRTQYF
15	TRBV6-5	TRBD1	medium-sized	TRBJ1-5	TGTGCCAGCAGTTACTCAGGACAGGTCGATCAGCCCCAGCATTTT	CASSYSGQVDQPQHF
13	TRBV5-1	TRBD2	many	TRBJ2-7	TGCGCCAGCACAGCGGGGGAAGTCTACGAGCAGTACTTC	CASTAGEVYEQYF
16	TRBV12-3/TRBV12-4	NA	medium-sized	TRBJ2-3	TGTGCCAGCAGTCTCGGTTTCGGGACGTTGGCAGATACGCAGTATTTT	CASSLGFGTLADTQYF
12	TRBV5-4	NA	many	TRBJ1-2	TGTGCCAGCAGCCTACCAACAGGGGGCTACACCTTC	CASSLPTGGYTF
14	TRBV20-1	NA	NA	TRBJ1-2	TGCAGTGCTAGGGAGGGCAGCACTAACTATGGCTACACCTTC	CSAREGSTNYGYTF
17	TRBV30	TRBD1	medium-sized	TRBJ1-1	TGTGCCTGGAGCGAACTCGCCCTGGGACAGCTGAACACTGAAGCTTTCTTT	CAWSELALGQLNTEAFF
16	TRBV4-2	NA	NA	TRBJ1-6	TGTGCCAGCAGCCAAGGCAGACCGATGGGGAATTCACCCCTCCTCTTT	CASSQGRPMGNSPLLF
12	TRBV11-2	TRBD1	many	TRBJ2-4	TGTGCCAGCAGGGGACAGGGCGGCATTCAGTACTTC	CASRGQGGIQYF